The following is a T cell receptor (beta chain) sequence with its context. The antigen is unknown. The data belong to a study of graft-versus-host responses after intestinal transplantation. Using immunoSEQ multiplex PCR, the repertoire was profiled, and TCRdb retains in-frame clones only, with some absent. The repertoire holds 70,000 to 75,000 clones, with about 90% as singletons. This CDR3 spans 16 amino acids. V was pared by 3 bases and J by 7 bases, with 7 bases of the junction left unmatched. Looked up from germline, CDR1 is MNHNS and CDR2 is SASEGT. The genes are TRBV6-1 and TRBJ1-6; TRBD1 agrees at 9 bases. This clonotype was obtained from a human donor who received an intestinal transplant. The sequencing here drew on unstimulated CD8+ T cells sorted from spleen or lymph node cells, taken before intestinal transplant. The CDR3 spells CASSDPAGTGNSPLHF. The CDR3 DNA reads as TGTGCCAGCAGTGATCCCGCCGGGACAGGGAATTCACCCCTCCACTTT.